This T cell receptor (beta chain) was found in a study of shared clonotypes between healthy human individuals (dated by TCRdb to the early 2020s). In the study overall: Three men and two women, aged 18 to 49 years, made up the cohort. For each donor, CD4 naive and CD4 memory were each run on three plates, CD8 naive on two plates, and CD8 memory on one plate. Blood TCR repertoires of five healthy adults were deeply sequenced to estimate repertoire size and the extent of clonotype sharing between individuals. To increase sequencing depth and limit assay-specific biases, TCR repertoire library preparation and sequencing were carried out by different laboratories using diverse techniques. Between about 0.85 and 9.5 billion PBMCs per donor were obtained by leukapheresis.

What the study reported, not specific to this receptor: Because the study included only a small number of donors, the genetic and exposure-history diversity represented was limited. Compared with non-shared clonotypes, the clonotypes found in all four sorted-subset donors had higher generation probabilities. Sampling was limited to blood, and TCR repertoires in tissue likely differ from TCR repertoires in blood. Across a handful of donors, 5% to 6% of naive CD4, more than 3% of naive CD8, approximately 2.5% of memory CD4, and 0.3% to 0.45% of memory CD8 clonotypes were shared. Larger estimated clonotype richness was generally found for naive subsets than for memory subsets. Based on pairwise subsampling, the degree of clonotype sharing among donors was expected to be affected by sequencing depth. Incomplete sequencing was indicated by rarefaction of sorted-subset datasets, despite the large sequencing depth.

The CDR1 and CDR2 encoded by the germline V gene (reference sequence) are WNHNN and SYGVQD. Spanning cysteine to phenylalanine, the CDR3 consists of 14 amino acids. The CDR3 DNA has 42 bases and is translated from base 1. V has 6 bases trimmed and J has 0 bases trimmed; junction bases matching no gene number 2. The donors were healthy, HIV-negative adults with no recently reported acute infections or vaccinations. All donors were Caucasian adults living in Nashville, Tennessee, USA. CD4+ T cells were enriched through magnetic negative selection, after which naive cells were positively selected on CD45RA and the remaining negative fraction served as the memory subset. Blood was obtained by leukapheresis, after which PBMCs were separated by Ficoll-Histopaque density gradient centrifugation and cryopreserved in liquid nitrogen vapor phase. Analytical flow cytometry was used to check the purity and quantity of each magnetically sorted T cell population. Genomic DNA was isolated from each sorted fraction and quantified by UV absorbance on a Nanodrop 2000c.

TCR CDR3 regions were amplified from genomic DNA by multiplex PCR using the deep immunoSEQ assay. Extracted genomic DNA from each cell subset was spread evenly across all wells of several immunoSEQ 96-well plates, with each plate serving as a replicate. For sorted subsets, approximately 190 ng of genomic DNA, equivalent to around 31,000 T cell genomes, went into each replicate PCR. Purified libraries were quantified with a Qubit 3.0 fluorometer, sized on a Bioanalyzer 2100, and re-quantified with the KAPA Library Quantification kit. Each immunoSEQ 96-well plate was sequenced on its own single-read 150-cycle Illumina NextSeq 550 flow cell. In the paper's pipeline: Because the immunoSEQ output included only junctional sequences and no quality scores, the filtering could not be the same as the filtering used for full-length reads. Sequences were annotated with PyIR, a Python wrapper for IgBLAST v1.9, and V/J genes and CDR3 were assigned using IMGT germline references. Reads were removed for weak V/J assignments (E-value above 1e-6), missing CDR3, stop codons, out-of-frame junctions, or ambiguous translated residues. V3J clonotypes were defined by identical inferred V gene, J gene, and CDR3 amino acid sequence. Percentage overlap between repertoires was calculated by dividing the number of shared unique clonotypes by the size of the smaller repertoire. Repertoire richness was assessed with RTK rarefaction, the Chao1 estimator, and Recon v2.1 estimates of unobserved clonotypes. OLGA was used to compute generation probabilities for all TCRbeta clonotypes that the gDNA method yielded from a handful of donors. TCRdb mirrors the immuneACCESS table, restricted to in-frame sequences. Some clones are absent from its copies; in checked studies, under half trace to an unresolved V gene, and the reason for the others is unknown. V and J calls and clone size are copied from that table; D and trimming were computed from the DNA. The sample data list around 510,000 clones, and around 95% of these were observed just once. Approximately 0.06% of the sample is in the top ten clones.

On this clone itself: Its antigen remains undetermined. Base-call qualities are not available, and no considerably larger clone is one nucleotide away.

The sequenced sample consisted of naive CD4+ T cells sorted from blood. This sample's cell subset or site label indicates: CD45RA+ positively selected. The sequence joins TRBV10-1 to TRBJ1-1; 9 central nucleotides agree with TRBD1. The receptor comes from a young woman in good health. The CDR3 reads CASRGQGMNTEAFF. The DNA sequence reads TGCGCCAGCAGAGGACAGGGGATGAACACTGAAGCTTTCTTT.